This T cell receptor (beta chain) is from a study of prognosis after radiotherapy for stage I lung cancer. For the study at large: About seven patients had tumors that were squamous cell carcinoma, and about a dozen had adenocarcinoma. The biologically effective dose of the SBRT radiotherapy was at least 100 Gy, given over 3 to 5 fractions.

With two-round multiplex PCR, TCR beta CDR3 sequences were amplified from genomic DNA. Primers specific to each TRBV and TRBJ gene were used in first-round PCR. TCRdb used MiXCR to reprocess the multiplex PCR reads, holding one entry per CDR3 protein. The sample shows 30,000 to 40,000 distinct CDR3 sequences, under 35% of them seen only once. This clonotype appeared many times. The TCR originated in a donor over 45 with non-small cell lung cancer. The source was PBMCs, collected before or after stereotactic body radiation therapy (not recorded which).

In DNA, the CDR3 is TGTGCCAGTAGTGACAGGGGGCCCTGGGGATCTAATGAGCAGTTCTTC. It specifies CASSDRGPWGSNEQFF. This chain uses TRBV19 with TRBJ2-1; 10 positions match TRBD1. V lost 5 bases, J lost 7 bases, and 11 bases stayed unmatched. The germline V gene encodes CDR1 LNHDA and CDR2 SQIVND (reference sequence). The CDR3 is 16 amino acids.